This T cell receptor (beta chain) was obtained from a study of cytomegalovirus exposure and HLA in healthy donors. Findings and caveats of the study: Associated with cytomegalovirus, according to the listing, were around 160 TCR beta chains. In vitro data verified a few CMV-associated chains as specific for CMV antigens. A link between a missense DCLRE1C variant and TCR beta V- and J-gene trimming emerged from a later analysis. Analyzed later, association rates of TCRs varied across HLA loci, with DRB1 most and HLA-C fewest.

Regarding this clone: Its antigen is undetermined.

It was with 60 Vbeta and 13 Jbeta primers that the PCR ran. Measured with immunoSEQ multiplex PCR; TCRdb has only the in-frame clones, and not every one. The data hold about 180,000 clones, with roughly 84% observed a single time. Germline V lookup: CDR1 SGHRS, CDR2 YFSETQ. CDR3 length equals 17 residues. V lost 0 bases, J lost 3 bases, and 12 bases stayed unmatched. This TCR derives from a boy aged 2 to 10 in good health and CMV-seronegative. Sequencing was carried out using PBMCs. The V call is TRBV5-1, the J call TRBJ2-7, with TRBD2 matching over 7 bases. CDR3 sequence: CASSLAERGFNFYEQYF. In DNA form, the CDR3 reads TGCGCCAGCAGCTTGGCAGAGCGGGGCTTTAACTTCTACGAGCAGTACTTC.